The subject of this entry is one T cell receptor beta chain. The data originate from a study of blood T cell repertoires in COVID-19. Across the study: Both acute and convalescent COVID-19 samples were obtained from the United States, Italy and Spain. Nucleic acid was either cDNA or gDNA, and it came from T cells, B-cell-depleted T cells, or PBMCs.

Original data processing: From reference gene primer amplification, estimates of nucleated cell counts were derived. Generated by immunoSEQ multiplex PCR, the TCRdb table keeps only in-frame clones and is missing some. V, J and clone size are those of that table, while D and trimming were read from the DNA. This table has a few hundred thousand clones, around nine tenths appearing once. The germline CDR1 and CDR2 sequences are MNHEY and SVGEGT. The CDR3 has 15 amino acids. V shed 2 bases and J shed 8 bases, with 16 bases lying between them. Participants' reported clinical history set cohort assignment.

This chain connects TRBV6-2 or TRBV6-3 to TRBJ2-1; D perhaps matches TRBD1 (6 bases). This receptor was taken from a woman aged 40 to 49 who had recovered from COVID-19. The sample was PBMCs or T cells enriched from blood (not recorded which). CDR3 sequence (DNA): TGTGCCAGCAGTTACGGCAGGGGAGATCTGGATGAGCAGTTCTTC. This gives the protein CASSYGRGDLDEQFF.